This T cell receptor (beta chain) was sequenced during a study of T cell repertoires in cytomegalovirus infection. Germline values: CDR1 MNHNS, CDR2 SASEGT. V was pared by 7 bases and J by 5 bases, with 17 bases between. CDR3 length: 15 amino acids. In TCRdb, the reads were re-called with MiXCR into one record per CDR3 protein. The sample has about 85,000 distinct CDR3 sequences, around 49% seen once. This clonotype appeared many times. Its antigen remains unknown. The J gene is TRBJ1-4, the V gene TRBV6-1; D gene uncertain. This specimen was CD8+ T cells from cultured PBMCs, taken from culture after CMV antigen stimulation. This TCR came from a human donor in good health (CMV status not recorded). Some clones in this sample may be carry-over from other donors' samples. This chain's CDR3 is CASNPLRPENEKLFF. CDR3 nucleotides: TGTGCCAGCAACCCCCTACGGCCCGAAAATGAAAAACTGTTTTTT.